Shown below are 28 T cell receptor beta chains from a single sample sequenced in a study of identical twins. TCRdb processed the 5' RACE reads anew with MiXCR; each CDR3 protein has one entry. This table holds more than 1.5 million distinct CDR3 sequences, roughly a third found once. The sequenced material came from cord blood. The source is a newborn girl in good health.

The gene calls are TRBV18 and TRBJ2-3, with a weak D call TRBD1 (6 bases). Deletions cut 6 bases from V and 1 base from J, with 17 bases between. The CDR3 totals 16 residues. Germline CDR1 reads KGHSH; CDR2 reads LQKENI. The CDR3 DNA reads TGTGCCAGCTCGTCCATGTGGCAGGGGCGCACAGATACGCAGTATTTT. Encoded protein: CASSSMWQGRTDTQYF.

The chain employs TRBV15 and TRBJ1-3, with 11 positions matching TRBD1. Per germline, CDR1 LNHNV and CDR2 YYDKDF (reference sequence). After removal of 3 bases from V and 3 bases from J, the junction contained 4 bases not matched to a gene. The CDR3 contains 16 residues. The CDR3 region is CATSSGQGARGNTIYF. CDR3 coding DNA: TGTGCCACCAGCAGTGGACAGGGGGCTCGTGGAAACACCATATATTTT.

This rearrangement joins TRBV4-2 to TRBJ2-7, with D possibly TRBD2 on 6 matching bases. V lost 4 bases to trimming and J lost 0 bases, with 13 bases between them. Germline V gene data show CDR1 as LGHNA and CDR2 as YNFKEQ. This CDR3 is built from 15 residues. The CDR3 bases are TGTGCCAGCAGCCCGGGACTCTTCTACTCCTACGAGCAGTACTTC. Translation gives CASSPGLFYSYEQYF.

V is TRBV12-3 or TRBV12-4 and J is TRBJ2-1, with TRBD2 matching over 11 bases. Trimming cost V 7 bases and J 3 bases; bases outside gene matches: 8. The CDR3 has 16 residues. The DNA of the CDR3 is TGTGCCAGCACCTTTATTAGCGGGAGGGACTACAATGAGCAGTTCTTC. Its translation is CASTFISGRDYNEQFF.

V is TRBV19 and J is TRBJ2-7; no reliable D call. Germline V CDR1 and CDR2: LNHDA, SQIVND (reference sequence). Trimming pared 1 base from V and 2 bases from J, leaving 6 bases between. There are 13 residues in the CDR3. The CDR3 sequence: CASSIGGTYEQYF. For the CDR3, the DNA is TGTGCCAGTAGTATAGGCGGTACCTACGAGCAGTACTTC.

The chain recombines TRBV4-1 with TRBJ2-3, with 7 bases aligning to TRBD1. Trimming cost V 3 bases and J 0 bases; bases outside gene matches: 9. The V gene's germline CDR1 is MGHRA and CDR2 YSYEKL. The CDR3 sequence is 17 residues long. CDR3 residues: CASSHKLTGSSTDTQYF. The CDR3 region has the DNA TGCGCCAGCAGCCACAAACTGACAGGGTCTAGCACAGATACGCAGTATTTT.

This rearrangement joins TRBV20-1 to TRBJ2-7, with 8 bases aligning to TRBD2. The tail of the sequence fits TRBJ2-5 better, so the J call may be wrong. The CDR3 is made up of 15 amino acids. CDR1 is DFQATT and CDR2 is SNEGSKA in the germline V gene (reference sequence). The CDR3, as DNA: TGCAGTGCTAGAGATCCCCTGACGGGGGGGGAGACCCAGTACTTC. Amino acid sequence: CSARDPLTGGETQYF.

This clonotype was observed many times. The V gene is TRBV12-3 or TRBV12-4, the J gene TRBJ2-3; 12 bases align to TRBD2. The CDR3 runs to 15 residues. V was pared by 5 bases and J by 3 bases, with 3 bases of the junction left unmatched. The DNA of the CDR3 is TGTGCCAGCAGTATCGGGACTAGCGGGACAGATACGCAGTATTTT. It encodes CASSIGTSGTDTQYF.

Comment on this clonotype: A read error is likely, as this CDR3 ends without the conserved phenylalanine or tryptophan. The CDR3 loop is CSARRTRGEQYL. The CDR3 coding sequence is TGCAGTGCTAGACGGACTAGAGGAGAGCAGTACTTA. The V call is TRBV20-1, the J call TRBJ2-5; 7 bases fit TRBD2. This CDR3 comprises 12 residues. Germline CDR1 and CDR2: DFQATT and SNEGSKA (reference sequence). Trimming cost V 2 bases and J 11 bases; bases outside gene matches: 8.

This clonotype was detected only a few times. The genes are TRBV25-1 and TRBJ1-1; no clear D gene. The ends were cut back, 0 bases at V and 1 base at J, with 6 bases in the middle. The CDR3 sequence is 14 residues long. Germline V gene sequence: CDR1 MGHDK, CDR2 SYGVNS. This CDR3 is CASSEYGWNTEAFF. The CDR3 bases are TGTGCCAGCAGTGAATATGGGTGGAACACTGAAGCTTTCTTT.

The chain recombines TRBV20-1 with TRBJ1-2, with unresolved D. CDR1 and CDR2 (germline): DFQATT, SNEGSKA (reference sequence). The CDR3 contains 13 residues. This chain's CDR3 is CRGPAPQEYGYTF. CDR3 in DNA: TGCAGGGGTCCTGCGCCCCAGGAATATGGCTACACCTTC.

The genes are TRBV20-1 and TRBJ2-2, with D maybe TRBD2 (6 bases). Germline V gene data show CDR1 as DFQATT and CDR2 as SNEGSKA (reference sequence). V lost 4 bases and J lost 6, with 18 bases in between. This CDR3 comprises 15 residues. CDR3 sequence: CSAKRGSGGSGELFF. CDR3 DNA: TGCAGTGCTAAGAGGGGATCCGGGGGTTCCGGGGAGCTGTTTTTT.

The chain uses TRBV6-6 and TRBJ1-4; D is perhaps TRBD1 (6 bases). The CDR3 sequence is 15 residues long. Germline values: CDR1 MNHNY, CDR2 SVGAGI (reference sequence). V gave up 3 bases and J gave up 6 bases, with 14 bases separating them. The CDR3 coding sequence is TGTGCCAGCAGTTATTCCCGACAGGAGGATGAAAAACTGTTTTTT. Translating it yields CASSYSRQEDEKLFF.

This clonotype was counted only a few times. The V call is TRBV20-1, the J call TRBJ2-1; tentatively, D is TRBD1 or TRBD2 (5 bases each). CDR1 and CDR2 (germline): DFQATT, SNEGSKA (reference sequence). V lost 6 bases to trimming and J lost 0 bases, with 15 bases between them. The CDR3 consists of 15 residues. The CDR3 protein is CSALQGTGSYNEQFF. In DNA form, the CDR3 reads TGCAGTGCGCTGCAAGGGACCGGCTCCTACAATGAGCAGTTCTTC.

Written as DNA, the CDR3 is TGCGCCAGCAGCGTTAGCGGGGTAGGCGAGCAGTTCTTC. It codes for CASSVSGVGEQFF. The V and J genes are TRBV4-1 and TRBJ2-1; 8 bases agree with TRBD2. The CDR3 sequence is 13 residues long. From germline, CDR1 is MGHRA and CDR2 YSYEKL. Losses at the gene ends were 5 bases for V and 10 bases for J; bases not matched to a gene: 7.

This sequence joins TRBV7-2 and TRBJ2-1; D unclear. The DNA end is a closer match to TRBJ2-7, so the J assignment may be wrong. CDR3 length: 15 residues. In germline, CDR1 is SGHTA, CDR2 FQGNSA. The CDR3 region has the DNA TGTGCCAGCTGTAGGCGGATGAGCTCCTACAATGAGCAGTACTTC. Encoded protein: CASCRRMSSYNEQYF.

This clonotype has at least ten counts. V and J are TRBV12-3 or TRBV12-4 and TRBJ2-7, with no clear D. The CDR3 is 14 amino acids. Trimming took off 2 bases at V and 0 bases at J, with 8 bases between the two ends. CDR3 loop: CASSLRADSYEQYF. CDR3 nucleotides: TGTGCCAGCAGTTTAAGGGCGGACTCCTACGAGCAGTACTTC.

The V call is TRBV6-1, the J call TRBJ2-1, with 7 bases identical to TRBD2. J gave up 3 bases and V 2 bases, and 4 bases lay outside the gene matches. This CDR3 has 15 amino acids. Per germline, CDR1 MNHNS and CDR2 SASEGT. The CDR3 bases are TGTGCCAGCAGTGAACCCGCGGGGGTCTACAATGAGCAGTTCTTC. This translates into CASSEPAGVYNEQFF.

This clonotype was found a few times. The chain joins TRBV10-3 to TRBJ1-2, with 11 nucleotides matching TRBD1. The CDR3 consists of 16 residues. The germline V gene encodes CDR1 ENHRY and CDR2 SYGVKD. The trim removed 6 bases at V and 6 bases at J, leaving 12 bases unmatched. The chain's CDR3 is CAISPRDRGRSHGYTF. DNA of the CDR3: TGTGCCATCAGCCCCCGGGACAGGGGGAGGTCTCATGGCTACACCTTC.

The sample holds a few counts of this clonotype. The rearrangement links TRBV5-1 to TRBJ2-3; TRBD2 agrees at 7 bases. V lost 1 base and J lost 7; bases outside the gene matches: 15. This CDR3 is built from 17 residues. The germline V gene encodes CDR1 SGHRS and CDR2 YFSETQ. The CDR3 loop is CASSLFQGGLVVHTQYF. The CDR3 coding sequence is TGCGCCAGCAGCTTGTTCCAGGGCGGACTAGTCGTACATACGCAGTATTTT. Drawing the rest from reference TRBV5-1 and TRBJ2-3, the complete variable domain is KAGVTQTPRYLIKTRGQQVTLSCSPISGHRSVSWYQQTPGQGLQFLFEYFSETQRNKGNFPGRFSGRQFSNSRSEMNVSTLELGDSALYLCASSLFQGGLVVHTQYFGPGTRLTVL.

V is TRBV4-1 and J is TRBJ2-1; D is possibly TRBD2 (7 bases). Near its end, the DNA agrees better with TRBJ2-7, so the J call may be wrong. CDR1 and CDR2 (germline): MGHRA, YSYEKL. This CDR3 is 16 amino acids long. CDR3: CASSRGGGRTYNEQYF. The CDR3 nucleotides are TGCGCCAGCAGCAGAGGGGGGGGAAGAACCTACAATGAGCAGTACTTC.

The rearrangement joins TRBV20-1 to TRBJ2-3; D is undetermined. The length of the CDR3 is 14 residues. With 0 bases removed from V and 6 bases from J, the gap between germline ends came to 13 bases. In germline, CDR1 is DFQATT, CDR2 SNEGSKA (reference sequence). The CDR3 DNA is TGCAGTGCTAGAGATGGGCGGTTAGGGGATACGCAGTATTTT. Translated: CSARDGRLGDTQYF.

In this sample, this clonotype turned up many times. The chain joins TRBV7-2 to TRBJ2-5; a weak D match, TRBD1 (5 bases). V lost 0 bases and J lost 11, with 13 bases in between. CDR1 is SGHTA and CDR2 is FQGNSA in the germline V gene. This CDR3 is 13 amino acids long. In DNA form, the CDR3 reads TGTGCCAGCAGCTTAGCGGAACAGACAGCACAGTACTTC. This encodes CASSLAEQTAQYF.

This chain links TRBV9 with TRBJ2-5; D tentatively fits TRBD1 or TRBD2 (6 bases each). This CDR3 has 15 residues. Per the germline V gene, CDR1 is SGDLS and CDR2 is YYNGEE. The V end was cut by 0 bases, the J end by 11 bases, with 20 bases between. The CDR3 DNA is TGTGCCAGCAGCGTAGCAACTAGCACACGGAGGGGGCAGTACTTC. As protein: CASSVATSTRRGQYF.

This clonotype was picked up a small number of times. The V call is TRBV27, the J call TRBJ1-2, with D perhaps matching TRBD1 (6 bases). Per germline, CDR1 MNHEY and CDR2 SMNVEV (reference sequence). CDR3 length: 15 residues. V was shortened by 4 bases and J by 4 bases, with 16 bases between the two germline ends. Here the CDR3 DNA reads TGTGCCAGCAGTTGGGGGCGGGGGATGGGCTATGGCTACACCTTC. Translated: CASSWGRGMGYGYTF.

The V and J genes are TRBV6-2 or TRBV6-3 and TRBJ1-5; TRBD1 agrees at 8 bases. Unmatched junction bases numbered 15, after V lost 11 bases and J lost 6 bases. Germline loops: CDR1 MNHEY, CDR2 SVGEGT. The CDR3 is made up of 15 amino acids. CDR3 region: CAGQHQGAQGQPQHF. Here the CDR3 DNA reads TGTGCCGGCCAGCATCAGGGGGCGCAAGGTCAGCCCCAGCATTTT.

The rearrangement uses TRBV28 and TRBJ2-1, with 8 nucleotides matching TRBD1. Gene TRBJ2-7 matches the end of the DNA better, so the J call may be wrong. This CDR3 has 15 amino acids. Per the germline V gene, CDR1 is MDHEN and CDR2 is SYDVKM. The CDR3 loop reads CASSAGGNRYNEQYF. CDR3 nucleotides: TGTGCCAGCAGCGCAGGGGGCAACCGATACAATGAGCAGTACTTC.

This clonotype came up a few times. The chain recombines TRBV12-3 or TRBV12-4 with TRBJ1-2; no reliable D call. V was trimmed by 1 base and J by 3 bases, leaving 12 bases between them. The CDR3 totals 15 residues. CDR3 sequence reads: CASSLGASGYYGYTF. CDR3 nucleotide sequence: TGTGCCAGCAGTTTAGGCGCGTCCGGCTACTATGGCTACACCTTC.